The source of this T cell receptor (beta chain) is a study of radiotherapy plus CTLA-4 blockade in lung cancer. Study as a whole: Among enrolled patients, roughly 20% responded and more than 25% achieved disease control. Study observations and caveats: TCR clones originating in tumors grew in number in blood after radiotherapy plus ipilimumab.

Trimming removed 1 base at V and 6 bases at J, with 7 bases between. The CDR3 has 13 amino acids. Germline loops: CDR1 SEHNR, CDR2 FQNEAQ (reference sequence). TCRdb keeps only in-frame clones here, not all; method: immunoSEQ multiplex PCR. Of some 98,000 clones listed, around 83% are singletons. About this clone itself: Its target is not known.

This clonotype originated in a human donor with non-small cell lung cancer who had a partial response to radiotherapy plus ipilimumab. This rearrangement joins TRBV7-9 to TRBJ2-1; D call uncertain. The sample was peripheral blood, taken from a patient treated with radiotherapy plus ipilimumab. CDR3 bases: TGTGCCAGCAGCTTAGTCCGGGTCAATGAGCAGTTCTTC. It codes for CASSLVRVNEQFF.